One and the same sample provided the 12 T cell receptor beta chains below, sequenced in a study of CD8 T cells in ankylosing spondylitis. Each CDR3 protein gets one entry after TCRdb re-called the 5' RACE reads with MiXCR. The data contain more than 95,000 distinct CDR3 sequences, about 8.3% of them singletons. The specimen was blood, either unsorted or a sorted T cell fraction (not recorded which). All receptors derive from a male donor with ankylosing spondylitis or in good health (not recorded which).

This clonotype has a count of ten or more. The chain recombines TRBV7-2 with TRBJ1-2; unclear D gene. V was shortened by 5 bases and J by 5 bases, with 9 bases between the two germline ends. The CDR3 loop spans 12 amino acids. Germline V CDR1 and CDR2: SGHTA, FQGNSA. CDR3 bases: TGTGCCAGCAGCCGTCGGAGTTATGGCTACACCTTC. Translation: CASSRRSYGYTF.

The gene calls are TRBV4-3 and TRBJ2-7, with D uncertain. Germline CDR1 and CDR2: LGHNA and YSLEER. The CDR3 spans 13 residues. Between the trimmed V and J ends, which lost 1 base and 1 base, there was a span of 5 bases. CDR3 region: CASSQVASYEQYF. CDR3 nucleotide sequence: TGCGCCAGCAGCCAAGTTGCATCCTACGAGCAGTACTTC.

This clonotype was recorded at least ten times. The chain joins TRBV12-3 or TRBV12-4 to TRBJ2-1; weak D call: TRBD2 (6 bases). With 6 bases removed from V and 9 bases from J, the gap between germline ends came to 12 bases. CDR3 length: 12 residues. The CDR3 bases are TGTGCCAGCAGGGACCTGGGGGGTGAGCAGTTCTTC. It specifies CASRDLGGEQFF.

The V call is TRBV25-1, the J call TRBJ2-5; D uncertain. Trimming cost V 4 bases and J 1 base, with 4 bases left between them. From germline, CDR1 is MGHDK and CDR2 SYGVNS. This CDR3 region has 12 residues. CDR3 coding DNA: TGTGCCAGCAGTGTTTCCCAAGAGACCCAGTACTTC. As protein: CASSVSQETQYF.

At least ten counts were recorded for this clonotype. The chain has TRBV6-1 and TRBJ2-7; the D gene is possibly TRBD2 (6 bases). The CDR3 has 15 amino acids. Germline-derived CDR1 and CDR2 are MNHNS and SASEGT. V was shortened by 2 bases and J by 3 bases, with 14 bases between the two germline ends. CDR3 amino acids: CASSERASASYEQYF. The CDR3 DNA sequence: TGTGCCAGCAGTGAAAGGGCTAGCGCAAGCTACGAGCAGTACTTC.

The chain recombines TRBV4-2 with TRBJ1-1, with no clear D. V dropped 0 bases and J dropped 4 bases, with 12 bases sitting between them. CDR1 is LGHNA, CDR2 YNFKEQ, per germline. The CDR3 is 15 residues long. In DNA, the CDR3 is TGTGCCAGCAGCCAAGATCTCGGCGGCAGCACTGAAGCTTTCTTT. It encodes CASSQDLGGSTEAFF.

Many counts were recorded for this clonotype. The chain is built from TRBV6-1 and TRBJ2-1, with 10 bases lining up with TRBD2. CDR1 and CDR2 (germline): MNHNS, SASEGT. The CDR3 consists of 14 residues. J lost 7 bases, V lost 6 bases, and 6 bases had no gene match. CDR3 region: CASSPGLARNEQFF. CDR3 bases: TGTGCCAGCAGCCCGGGACTAGCGCGGAATGAGCAGTTCTTC.

This clonotype was picked up a small number of times. The chain carries TRBV4-3 and TRBJ2-7; 8 bases align to TRBD2. The CDR3 is 17 residues long. Per germline, CDR1 LGHNA and CDR2 YSLEER. Germline trimming cut 3 bases from V and 3 bases from J; bases unmatched to any gene: 13. Here the CDR3 DNA reads TGCGCCAGCAGCCATGCTCTCAGCGGGAGTTATGACTACGAGCAGTACTTC. Translating gives CASSHALSGSYDYEQYF.

This clonotype was seen at least ten times. The V gene is TRBV18, the J gene TRBJ2-7; possibly TRBD1 for D (6 bases). This CDR3 comprises 15 residues. CDR1 and CDR2 from the germline V gene are KGHSH and LQKENI. V was shortened by 3 bases and J by 3 bases, with 15 bases between the two germline ends. CDR3 amino acids: CASSPDSLRGYEQYF. The DNA for the CDR3 is TGTGCCAGCTCACCGGACAGCCTTAGGGGCTACGAGCAGTACTTC. Using reference TRBV18 and TRBJ2-7 for the parts outside the CDR3, the full variable domain is NAGVMQNPRHLVRRRGQEARLRCSPMKGHSHVYWYRQLPEEGLKFMVYLQKENIIDESGMPKERFSAEFPKEGPSILRIQQVVRGDSAAYFCASSPDSLRGYEQYFGPGTRLTVT.

Many counts were recorded for this clonotype. This chain links TRBV20-1 with TRBJ2-1, with D tentatively TRBD2 (7 bases). CDR1 DFQATT and CDR2 SNEGSKA come from the germline V gene (reference sequence). CDR3 size: 12 residues. The V end lost 2 bases, the J end lost 7 bases, and 9 bases lay between the germline ends. CDR3 sequence: CSARKGGNEQFF. In DNA form, the CDR3 reads TGCAGTGCTAGAAAGGGGGGGAATGAGCAGTTCTTC.

This clonotype was counted many times. The chain recombines TRBV20-1 with TRBJ2-7, with D uncertain. The CDR3 runs to 14 residues. The ends were cut back, 4 bases at V and 4 bases at J, with 17 bases in the middle. The germline V gene encodes CDR1 DFQATT and CDR2 SNEGSKA (reference sequence). Here the CDR3 DNA reads TGCAGTGCTACGAACTTCCCTGATAGTTACGAGCAGTACTTC. Translated: CSATNFPDSYEQYF.

This clonotype was seen repeatedly, ten times or more. This chain links TRBV19 with TRBJ1-5; D not resolved. CDR1 and CDR2 from the germline V gene are LNHDA and SQIVND (reference sequence). V dropped 2 bases and J dropped 3 bases, with 8 bases sitting between them. The CDR3 contains 14 residues. The CDR3 sequence: CASSILSSNQPQHF. The DNA of the CDR3 is TGTGCCAGTAGTATATTGTCCTCCAATCAGCCCCAGCATTTT.